A single sample is the source of the 11 T cell receptor beta chains below, sequenced in a study of blood T cell repertoires in COVID-19. The protocol was immunoSEQ multiplex PCR, while the TCRdb copy is restricted to in-frame clones and leaves out a portion. The table shows some 130,000 clones, with approximately 89% occurring only once. Material: peripheral blood. The receptors stem from a man aged 45 to 65 with acute or convalescent COVID-19.

This clone was detected only once. The V gene is TRBV7-9, the J gene TRBJ1-1; 9 nucleotides line up with TRBD1. CDR3 length: 14 amino acids. V gave up 5 bases and J gave up 3 bases; unmatched junction bases: 4. Germline V gene lookup returns CDR1 SEHNR and CDR2 FQNEAQ (reference sequence). The CDR3 coding sequence is TGTGCCAGCAGCCAGGGACAGGGCTACACTGAAGCTTTCTTT. This codes for CASSQGQGYTEAFF.

The chain uses TRBV7-2 and TRBJ2-7; TRBD2 matches at 11 bases. Germline assignment: CDR1 SGHTA and CDR2 FQGNSA. V shed 5 bases and J 7 bases; nucleotides not matched to a gene: 13. This CDR3 contains 16 residues. CDR3 loop: CASSPQGTSGSGEQYF. The DNA for the CDR3 is TGTGCCAGCAGCCCCCAGGGGACTAGCGGCTCGGGGGAGCAGTACTTC.

This clone was seen only a few times. This sequence joins TRBV5-1 and TRBJ1-5; D gene ambiguous. The length of the CDR3 is 14 residues. The germline V gene encodes CDR1 SGHRS and CDR2 YFSETQ. The germline V and J ends were trimmed by 4 bases and 6 bases, with 14 bases remaining between them. The CDR3 DNA reads as TGCGCCAGCAGCCTGGGCCAGCCGGGTCAGCCCCAGCATTTT. It codes for CASSLGQPGQPQHF.

The chain recombines TRBV30 with TRBJ2-7; 9 bases fit TRBD1. The CDR3 covers 14 residues. Germline-derived CDR1 and CDR2 are GTSNPN and SVGIG (reference sequence). V lost 2 bases to trimming and J lost 3 bases; unmatched junction nucleotides: 5. CDR3 residues: CAWSRRDRVYEQYF. The CDR3 nucleotides read TGTGCCTGGAGTAGGCGGGACAGGGTCTACGAGCAGTACTTC.

The V call is TRBV29-1, the J call TRBJ2-7; 7 nucleotides line up with TRBD1. The CDR3 has 15 amino acids. The germline CDR1 and CDR2 sequences are SQVTM and ANQGSEA. J was trimmed by 2 bases and V by 6 bases; bases with no gene match: 13. CDR3 in amino acids: CSVRVRAGGTYEQYF. The DNA for the CDR3 is TGCAGCGTCCGGGTGAGGGCAGGGGGAACCTACGAGCAGTACTTC.

This chain connects TRBV13 to TRBJ2-2; possible D gene TRBD1, 6 bases. V was pared by 4 bases and J by 2 bases, with 17 bases between. The CDR3 length is 17 residues. Germline V gene lookup returns CDR1 PRHDT and CDR2 FYEKMQ (reference sequence). Written as DNA, the CDR3 is TGTGCCAGCAGCTCAATCTTCATGGGGACAAACACCGGGGAGCTGTTTTTT. Its protein product is CASSSIFMGTNTGELFF. Full variable domain (missing parts from reference TRBV13 and TRBJ2-2): AAGVIQSPRHLIKEKRETATLKCYPIPRHDTVYWYQQGPGQDPQFLISFYEKMQSDKGSIPDRFSAQQFSDYHSELNMSSLELGDSALYFCASSSIFMGTNTGELFFGEGSRLTVL.

The chain carries TRBV19 and TRBJ1-3; a weak D match, TRBD1 (6 bases). Germline loops: CDR1 LNHDA, CDR2 SQIVND (reference sequence). Between the trimmed V and J ends, which lost 6 bases and 1 base, there was a span of 13 bases. The CDR3 has 15 amino acids. The CDR3 sequence: CASSEGGRSGNTIYF. CDR3 bases: TGTGCCAGTAGCGAGGGGGGGCGGTCTGGAAACACCATATATTTT. The whole variable domain, filled in from reference TRBV19 and TRBJ1-3, reads DGGITQSPKYLFRKEGQNVTLSCEQNLNHDAMYWYRQDPGQGLRLIYYSQIVNDFQKGDIAEGYSVSREKKESFPLTVTSAQKNPTAFYLCASSEGGRSGNTIYFGEGSWLTVV.

The chain is built from TRBV2 and TRBJ2-2; D is undetermined. The V and J ends lost 7 bases and 4 bases respectively, with 16 bases between them. The germline gives CDR1 SNHLY, CDR2 FYNNEI. The CDR3 sequence is 15 residues long. CDR3: CASIPEARTTGELFF. CDR3 nucleotide sequence: TGTGCCAGCATCCCTGAGGCCAGAACCACCGGGGAGCTGTTTTTT. The full variable domain, rest sourced from reference TRBV2 and TRBJ2-2, is EPEVTQTPSHQVTQMGQEVILRCVPISNHLYFYWYRQILGQKVEFLVSFYNNEISEKSEIFDDQFSVERPDGSNFTLKIRSTKLEDSAMYFCASIPEARTTGELFFGEGSRLTVL.

The chain joins TRBV2 to TRBJ1-6; 7 bases are a match to TRBD1. The V gene end was trimmed by 3 bases and the J gene end by 9 bases; junction bases not matched to a gene: 8. CDR1 SNHLY and CDR2 FYNNEI come from the germline V gene. CDR3 length: 15 amino acids. In DNA, the CDR3 is TGTGCCAGCAGTGAGGACAGGATCCATGGTTCACCCCTCCACTTT. Encoded protein: CASSEDRIHGSPLHF.

V is TRBV7-9 and J is TRBJ2-7, with TRBD1 identical over 9 bases. Germline loops: CDR1 SEHNR, CDR2 FQNEAQ (reference sequence). The CDR3 length is 17 residues. V dropped 1 base and J dropped 3; count of bases not matched to a gene: 10. The CDR3 region has the DNA TGTGCCAGCAGCTTAGGTCAGGGACAGGGCCTCTACTACGAGCAGTACTTC. Translation gives CASSLGQGQGLYYEQYF.

The V call is TRBV9, the J call TRBJ2-1; 9 bases agree with TRBD1. V was pared by 5 bases and J by 4 bases, with 4 bases of the junction left unmatched. This CDR3 has 14 residues. The germline CDR1 and CDR2 sequences are SGDLS and YYNGEE. CDR3 protein: CASSRQGGYNEQFF. CDR3 in DNA: TGTGCCAGCAGTAGACAGGGGGGTTACAATGAGCAGTTCTTC.